The 3 T cell receptor beta chains presented below share a single source sample, sequenced in a study of Ad26.COV2.S vaccination and SARS-CoV-2 variants. Indicated treatment: 15 to 20 received Ad26.COV2.S at low or high dose, single or two shots; about 5 received placebo; per-sample allocation not given. Collection of samples fell on day 63 after the first vaccine or placebo injection. Libraries were prepared by immunoSEQ multiplex PCR; TCRdb keeps only in-frame clonotypes and omits some of them. There are about 280,000 clones in the sample; 70% to 90% occur only once, and about 3.1% lies in the top ten. The starting material was peripheral blood, obtained in a trial of Ad26.COV2.S vaccine versus placebo. Every receptor here comes from a person between 18 and 60 years old who received the Ad26.COV2.S COVID-19 vaccine or a placebo.

The rearrangement links TRBV10-3 to TRBJ1-2, with TRBD1 as a possible D gene (6 bases). This CDR3 is built from 16 residues. V lost 3 bases to trimming and J lost 1 base, with 15 bases between them. Per the germline V gene, CDR1 is ENHRY and CDR2 is SYGVKD. Here the CDR3 DNA reads TGTGCCATCAGTGACCCTCACAGGGAAGATAACTATGGCTACACCTTC. It yields the protein CAISDPHREDNYGYTF.

Details on this clone: Mismatch with germline at one junction end may stem from a read error. The V and J genes are TRBV7-2 and TRBJ1-1; the D gene is possibly TRBD1 (5 bases). Germline V lookup: CDR1 SGHTA, CDR2 FQGNSA. CDR3 length: 15 residues. The CDR3 loop is CASSLAGHRNTEAFF. CDR3 bases: TGTGCCAGCAGCCTAGCAGGGCACCGGAACACTGAAGCTTTCTTT.

This clone was seen more than once but under ten times. The chain has TRBV10-3 and TRBJ1-6; 8 nucleotides agree with TRBD1. V lost 0 bases to trimming and J lost 8 bases; unmatched junction nucleotides: 9. This CDR3 comprises 17 residues. The germline V gene encodes CDR1 ENHRY and CDR2 SYGVKD. The CDR3, as DNA: TGTGCCATCAGTGAGTCGATGGACAGGGATATTTATTCACCCCTCCACTTT. Protein: CAISESMDRDIYSPLHF.